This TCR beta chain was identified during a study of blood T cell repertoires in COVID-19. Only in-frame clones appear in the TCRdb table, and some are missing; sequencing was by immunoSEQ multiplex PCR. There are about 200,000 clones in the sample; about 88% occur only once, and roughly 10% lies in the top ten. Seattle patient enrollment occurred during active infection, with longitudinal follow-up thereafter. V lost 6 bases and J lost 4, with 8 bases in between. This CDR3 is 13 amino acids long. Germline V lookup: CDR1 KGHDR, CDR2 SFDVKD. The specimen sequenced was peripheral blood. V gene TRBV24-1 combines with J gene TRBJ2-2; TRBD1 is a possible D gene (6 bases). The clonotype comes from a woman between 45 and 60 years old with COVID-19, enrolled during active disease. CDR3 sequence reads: CATSTGITGELFF. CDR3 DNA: TGTGCCACCAGTACAGGGATCACCGGGGAGCTGTTTTTT.